Listed below are T cell receptor beta chains from one sample, sequenced in a study of T cells after yellow fever vaccination. From the 5' RACE reads, TCRdb called clonotypes with MiXCR, one entry per CDR3 protein. The data contain approximately 580,000 distinct CDR3 sequences, less than 20% of them singletons. Material: PBMCs, obtained less than 6 days after the first yellow fever vaccination. All receptors come from a man younger than 35 who received the YFV17D yellow fever vaccine. Both conserved end residues are part of each CDR3. A D gene is named only where the DNA matches it firmly. Size tells how often a clone was seen (once, few, many) or the class of an expanded clone, and some rows leave it out.

clone_size	d_call	v_call	j_call	cdr3_aa	cdr3_nt
-	-	TRBV15	TRBJ1-2	CATSATVTPSYGYTF	TGTGCCACCAGCGCCACAGTGACTCCTAGCTATGGCTACACCTTC
few	-	TRBV6-2/TRBV6-3	TRBJ2-1	CASSYSAKNEQFF	TGTGCCAGCAGTTACTCCGCTAAGAATGAGCAGTTCTTC
few	-	TRBV7-2	TRBJ2-5	CASSFDGAQLTQYF	TGTGCCAGCAGCTTTGACGGGGCTCAATTGACCCAGTACTTC
few	-	TRBV7-9	TRBJ2-2	CASSFVSGATGELFF	TGTGCCAGCAGCTTTGTGTCAGGGGCGACCGGGGAGCTGTTTTTT
-	-	TRBV5-1	TRBJ2-3	CASSLSSGPDTQYF	TGCGCCAGCAGCTTGTCTAGTGGACCAGATACGCAGTATTTT
-	-	TRBV6-2/TRBV6-3	TRBJ1-2	CASSYSYAFGYGYTF	TGTGCCAGCAGTTACTCTTACGCCTTCGGCTATGGCTACACCTTC
many	-	TRBV5-1	TRBJ1-1	CASSFGTLNTEAFF	TGCGCCAGCAGCTTTGGGACACTAAACACTGAAGCTTTCTTT
few	-	TRBV3-1	TRBJ1-5	CASSQANQPQHF	TGTGCCAGCAGCCAAGCGAATCAGCCCCAGCATTTT
-	-	TRBV3-1	TRBJ2-1	CASSHVPGLENEQFF	TGTGCCAGCAGCCACGTCCCGGGACTCGAGAATGAGCAGTTCTTC
-	TRBD2	TRBV5-1	TRBJ2-6	CASSLAAGVGANVLTF	TGCGCCAGCAGCTTGGCTGCGGGGGTTGGGGCCAACGTCCTGACTTTC
few	TRBD2	TRBV7-9	TRBJ2-1	CASSLRPGGPDEQFF	TGTGCCAGCAGCTTACGGCCGGGGGGGCCCGATGAGCAGTTCTTC
-	TRBD2	TRBV6-1	TRBJ2-5	CASRSNLAGKQETQYF	TGTGCCAGCAGATCCAATCTAGCGGGGAAACAAGAGACCCAGTACTTC
-	-	TRBV4-1	TRBJ1-3	CASSQGVGLANTIYF	TGCGCCAGCAGCCAAGGCGTCGGTCTTGCAAACACCATATATTTT
-	-	TRBV10-3	TRBJ1-5	CAISDSRQIPPTGQPQHF	TGTGCCATCAGTGATTCCCGGCAGATCCCTCCAACCGGTCAGCCCCAGCATTTT
-	-	TRBV7-2	TRBJ2-3	CASSLGRLAPDTQYF	TGTGCCAGCAGCTTAGGGCGGCTAGCCCCAGATACGCAGTATTTT
-	TRBD2	TRBV12-3/TRBV12-4	TRBJ2-2	CASTSPGLAGVTGELFF	TGTGCCAGCACCTCCCCCGGACTAGCGGGCGTCACCGGGGAGCTGTTTTTT
few	TRBD1	TRBV5-1	TRBJ2-3	CASSTGGRTDTQYF	TGCGCCAGCTCGACAGGGGGCAGGACAGATACGCAGTATTTT
-	TRBD1	TRBV18	TRBJ1-2	CASSPRDRLPHGYTF	TGTGCCAGCTCACCAAGGGACAGGTTACCCCATGGCTACACCTTC
few	-	TRBV6-5	TRBJ2-3	CASSYSDHGTDTQYF	TGTGCCAGCAGTTACTCGGACCACGGCACAGATACGCAGTATTTT
many	-	TRBV6-2/TRBV6-3	TRBJ1-4	CASSGSNEKLFF	TGTGCCAGCAGCGGAAGCAATGAAAAACTGTTTTTT
-	-	TRBV4-1	TRBJ2-3	CASSPLADADTQYF	TGCGCCAGCAGCCCCCTTGCGGACGCAGATACGCAGTATTTT
few	TRBD1	TRBV7-2	TRBJ1-1	CASSPRRGLTNTEAFF	TGTGCCAGCAGTCCCCGAAGGGGGCTGACGAACACTGAAGCTTTCTTT
-	-	TRBV7-2	TRBJ1-1	CASSSWDMNTEAFF	TGTGCCAGCAGCTCCTGGGACATGAACACTGAAGCTTTCTTT
few	TRBD2	TRBV6-1	TRBJ2-3	CASSQLAGITDTQYF	TGTGCCAGCAGCCAACTAGCGGGGATCACAGATACGCAGTATTTT
few	-	TRBV12-3/TRBV12-4	TRBJ1-6	CASSLRPEGSPLHF	TGTGCCAGCAGTTTACGGCCCGAAGGTTCACCCCTCCACTTT
-	-	TRBV6-5	TRBJ1-2	CATQRGDGYTF	TGTGCCACCCAACGAGGGGACGGCTACACCTTC
few	-	TRBV12-3/TRBV12-4	TRBJ2-5	CASSLAGPVETQYF	TGTGCCAGCAGCCTGGCGGGGCCTGTGGAGACCCAGTACTTC
few	-	TRBV7-2	TRBJ1-6	CASSWKRQENSPLHF	TGTGCCAGCAGCTGGAAACGACAGGAGAATTCACCCCTCCACTTT
-	-	TRBV9	TRBJ1-3	CASSVGGSSPGNTIYF	TGTGCCAGCAGCGTCGGCGGGAGCTCCCCTGGAAACACCATATATTTT
-	-	TRBV18	TRBJ1-1	CASSPGGEHTEAFF	TGTGCCAGCTCACCCGGAGGGGAACACACTGAAGCTTTCTTT
-	-	TRBV14	TRBJ2-5	CASSQDLWEETQYF	TGTGCCAGCAGCCAAGATCTCTGGGAAGAGACCCAGTACTTC
-	-	TRBV12-3/TRBV12-4	TRBJ1-2	CASSLFSTF	TGTGCCAGCAGTCTATTCTCTACCTTC
many	-	TRBV7-3	TRBJ2-3	CASSRTVTDTQYF	TGTGCCAGCAGCCGAACGGTCACAGATACGCAGTATTTT
-	TRBD1	TRBV5-4	TRBJ2-2	CASSRQGVETGELFF	TGTGCCAGCAGCCGACAGGGAGTAGAGACCGGGGAGCTGTTTTTT
many	TRBD2	TRBV20-1	TRBJ2-3	CSASSGGDTDTQYF	TGCAGTGCTTCTAGCGGGGGGGACACAGATACGCAGTATTTT
few	TRBD2	TRBV4-1	TRBJ2-3	CASSQTRQRGDTQYF	TGCGCCAGCAGCCAGACCAGACAGCGGGGAGATACGCAGTATTTT
many	TRBD1	TRBV11-2	TRBJ2-3	CASSAMGQRTDTQYF	TGTGCCAGCAGCGCGATGGGACAGCGCACAGATACGCAGTATTTT
-	TRBD1	TRBV7-9	TRBJ1-5	CASSSGRTGPEGPQHF	TGTGCCAGCAGCTCCGGACGGACAGGGCCTGAGGGGCCCCAGCATTTT
few	-	TRBV29-1	TRBJ2-1	CSVKAPSLSGEQFF	TGCAGCGTTAAGGCGCCTAGCCTCTCCGGTGAGCAGTTCTTC
few	-	TRBV9	TRBJ2-1	CASSGTAAGFNEQFF	TGTGCCAGCAGCGGGACGGCGGCCGGATTCAATGAGCAGTTCTTC
few	-	TRBV6-2/TRBV6-3	TRBJ2-2	CASTPRGLDTGELFF	TGTGCCAGCACCCCCCGGGGGCTGGACACCGGGGAGCTGTTTTTT
few	-	TRBV14	TRBJ2-7	CASSQGRGSFSYEQYF	TGTGCCAGCAGCCAAGGGAGAGGGAGCTTTTCCTACGAGCAGTACTTC
few	TRBD1	TRBV4-3	TRBJ1-5	CASSSGWYSGTGETQPQHF	TGCGCCAGCAGCTCTGGCTGGTATTCCGGGACAGGCGAAACTCAGCCCCAGCATTTT
-	TRBD1	TRBV5-1	TRBJ1-4	CASSWTGGHEKLFF	TGCGCCAGCAGCTGGACAGGGGGTCACGAAAAACTGTTTTTT
few	TRBD1	TRBV27	TRBJ2-1	CASSSSDRAKGQFF	TGTGCCAGCAGTTCCTCGGACAGGGCCAAGGGGCAGTTCTTC
-	-	TRBV7-6	TRBJ2-2	CASSFFRQDDANTGELFF	TGTGCCAGCAGCTTTTTCAGACAGGATGATGCGAACACCGGGGAGCTGTTTTTT
-	-	TRBV11-2	TRBJ1-2	CASSPLPGPRTYGYTF	TGTGCCAGCAGCCCATTACCGGGACCCCGGACCTATGGCTACACCTTC
-	-	TRBV29-1	TRBJ2-5	CSATVGFLYQETQYF	TGCAGCGCTACTGTCGGGTTTTTATACCAAGAGACCCAGTACTTC
-	-	TRBV24-1	TRBJ2-3	CATSDLQHPGDTQYF	TGTGCCACCAGTGATTTGCAGCATCCTGGAGATACGCAGTATTTT
-	TRBD1	TRBV6-1	TRBJ1-5	CASKAGTAGGAQHF	TGTGCCAGCAAAGCCGGGACAGCGGGTGGAGCCCAGCATTTT
many	TRBD1	TRBV4-2	TRBJ2-2	CASSPRTGGASRTGELFF	TGTGCCAGCAGCCCTAGGACAGGGGGCGCAAGTCGCACCGGGGAGCTGTTTTTT
few	-	TRBV12-3/TRBV12-4	TRBJ2-5	CASSLEAGVQETQYF	TGTGCCAGCAGCCTCGAGGCAGGGGTCCAAGAGACCCAGTACTTC
-	-	TRBV6-4	TRBJ2-3	CASTAATANTSTDTQYF	TGTGCCAGCACAGCGGCGACAGCCAACACTAGCACAGATACGCAGTATTTT
-	TRBD1	TRBV7-9	TRBJ1-4	CASSFSDRALDEKLFF	TGTGCCAGCAGCTTCTCGGACAGGGCCCTTGATGAAAAACTGTTTTTT
few	-	TRBV27	TRBJ2-3	CASNPPGPASTDTQYF	TGTGCCAGCAACCCTCCCGGCCCCGCTAGCACAGATACGCAGTATTTT